A selection of T cell receptor beta chains follows, all from one sample in a study of early T cells in non-severe SARS-CoV-2 infection. One entry per CDR3 protein, called by TCRdb with MiXCR from the 5' RACE reads. The data hold 55,000 to 80,000 distinct CDR3 sequences, with 9.5% to 12% observed a single time. Specimen: whole blood, collected at baseline. These receptors were collected from an adult who was a healthcare worker with PCR-confirmed SARS-CoV-2 infection or an uninfected control (not recorded which). Each CDR3 is given with its conserved first and last residue. D genes are given only for firm matches. Clone size is given for some rows only: seen once, a few or many times, or a class if the clone is expanded.

>TRBV4-2|few|13|TRBJ2-5|NA
CASSQDGAETQYF
TGTGCCAGCAGCCAAGATGGGGCGGAGACCCAGTACTTC
>TRBV7-2|few|13|TRBJ2-3|NA
CASTRTIPDTQYF
TGTGCCAGCACACGCACAATCCCAGATACGCAGTATTTT
>TRBV4-2|few|18|TRBJ2-2|NA
CASSQNPLAAGNTGELFF
TGTGCCAGCAGCCAGAATCCCTTGGCAGCGGGGAACACCGGGGAGCTGTTTTTT
>TRBV7-2|few|14|TRBJ2-7|TRBD2
CASAVTGGPDEQYF
TGTGCCAGCGCCGTAACGGGGGGGCCCGACGAGCAGTACTTC
>TRBV6-1|few|14|TRBJ2-7|TRBD1
CASGVTGDPYEQYF
TGTGCCAGCGGGGTGACAGGGGACCCCTACGAGCAGTACTTC
>TRBV10-2|NA|14|TRBJ2-2|NA
CASCQTWRPGELFF
TGCGCCAGCTGTCAGACCTGGAGGCCCGGGGAGCTGTTTTTT
>TRBV7-3|many|13|TRBJ2-5|NA
CASSPQGRETQYF
TGTGCCAGCAGCCCTCAGGGGCGGGAGACCCAGTACTTC
>TRBV7-9|NA|15|TRBJ2-3|TRBD1
CASSQMTGGADTQYF
TGTGCCAGCAGCCAAATGACAGGGGGAGCAGATACGCAGTATTTT
>TRBV6-6|NA|14|TRBJ2-7|NA
CASSFTGFSDEQYF
TGTGCCAGCAGTTTCACAGGGTTTTCCGACGAGCAGTACTTC
>TRBV10-2|NA|16|TRBJ2-3|TRBD2
CANRTLSGGSTDTQYF
TGCGCCAACAGGACCCTTAGCGGGGGGAGCACAGATACGCAGTATTTT